The 5 T cell receptor beta chains reported below all come from one sample, sequenced in a study of cytomegalovirus exposure and HLA in healthy donors (dated by TCRdb to 2017 to 2019). The library was built by means of the immunoSEQ multiplex PCR assay. A mixture of 60 forward primers for TCR Vbeta segments and 13 reverse primers for TCR Jbeta segments was used in the multiplex PCR. TCRdb's version of the immuneACCESS table is confined to in-frame rearrangements and falls short of the full clone set. An unresolved V gene accounts for under half of the shortfall where checked; the remainder is of unknown origin. The sample table records about 100,000 clones; over 60% of these occur just once. 4.5% to 7% of the sample lies in the top ten. The sample consisted of PBMCs. These receptors were collected from a man aged 60-69 years in good health and CMV-seropositive.

The chain is built from TRBV4-1 and TRBJ2-5; 10 nucleotides match TRBD1. The J call may not be correct, given that the DNA end is closer to TRBJ2-7. Looked up from germline, CDR1 is MGHRA and CDR2 is YSYEKL. The CDR3 is 15 amino acids. CDR3 sequence (DNA): TGCGCCAGCAGCCGGGCCGGGACAGGGGTAGGCGAGCAGTACTTC. It codes for CASSRAGTGVGEQYF.

The sample holds one count of this clone. This chain links TRBV6-5 with TRBJ2-7; 10 bases line up with TRBD1. Germline V lookup: CDR1 MNHEY, CDR2 SVGAGI. V lost 1 base, J lost 1 base, and 4 bases stayed unmatched. The CDR3 sequence is 16 residues long. Here the CDR3 reads CASSYWGQGFSYEQYF. The CDR3 coding sequence is TGTGCCAGCAGTTACTGGGGACAGGGGTTTTCCTACGAGCAGTACTTC.

The rearrangement links TRBV27 to TRBJ1-5; 9 bases agree with TRBD1. CDR1 is MNHEY, CDR2 SMNVEV, per germline (reference sequence). V trimming: 1 base; J trimming: 0 bases; junction bases outside the gene matches: 4. The CDR3 runs to 17 residues. CDR3 loop: CASSLYGTGFSNQPQHF. In DNA, the CDR3 is TGTGCCAGCAGTTTATATGGGACAGGGTTTAGCAATCAGCCCCAGCATTTT.

This clone has just a few counts. The rearrangement uses TRBV5-6 and TRBJ2-7; 9 nucleotides match TRBD1. Germline V lookup: CDR1 SGHDT, CDR2 YYEEEE. Trimming at V came to 3 bases and at J to 1 base, leaving 8 bases not matched to a gene. CDR3 length: 16 residues. CDR3 amino acids: CASSYAFGTGSYEQYF. CDR3 nucleotide sequence: TGTGCCAGCAGCTATGCCTTTGGGACAGGGTCCTACGAGCAGTACTTC. Full variable domain (missing parts from reference TRBV5-6 and TRBJ2-7): DAGVTQSPTHLIKTRGQQVTLRCSPKSGHDTVSWYQQALGQGPQFIFQYYEEEERQRGNFPDRFSGHQFPNYSSELNVNALLLGDSALYLCASSYAFGTGSYEQYFGPGTRLTVT.

The rearrangement uses TRBV9 and TRBJ2-5; 9 bases map to TRBD2. Per germline, CDR1 SGDLS and CDR2 YYNGEE. Losses at the gene ends were 2 bases for V and 5 bases for J; bases not matched to a gene: 13. There are 17 residues in the CDR3. CDR3 nucleotide sequence: TGTGCCAGCAGCGTGGGCGGCGGGGGGGCGGGTGGGGAGACCCAGTACTTC. Its protein product is CASSVGGGGAGGETQYF.